This T cell receptor beta chain was recorded in a study of cytomegalovirus exposure and HLA in healthy donors. Study outcomes and limitations: There were reportedly fewer N-insertions in an Asian-associated ancestry cluster than the roughly 680-donor mean, in a later analysis. Later analysis identified several of the most significant clusters that appeared linked to common viral pathogens. Segments of the TCR beta V type were, in most cases, productive about 90% or about 30% of the time in an earlier analysis.

In the case of this clone: The antigen is undetermined.

Deletions cut 4 bases from V and 3 bases from J, with 12 bases between. CDR3 length equals 14 residues. The germline gives CDR1 PRHDT, CDR2 FYEKMQ (reference sequence). PCR involved 60 Vbeta and 13 Jbeta primers. Original methodology: Unique TCR beta chains numbered roughly 83 million in a later analysis, with around 12 million shared. TCRdb keeps only in-frame clones here, not all; method: immunoSEQ multiplex PCR. The D gene and trimming were derived from the DNA, and the V and J assignments and clone size from that table. The data show about 37,000 clones, with more than 80% seen just once and approximately 8.5% held by the top ten.

The sample was PBMCs. The sequence was obtained from a middle-aged woman in good health and CMV-seronegative. The chain combines TRBV13 with TRBJ1-1, with a possible D match to TRBD1 (6 bases). The CDR3 sequence: CASSWAQGYTEAFF. The CDR3 region has the DNA TGTGCCAGCAGCTGGGCCCAGGGGTACACTGAAGCTTTCTTT.